A single T cell receptor beta chain is shown here with its context. Antigen: not known. This entry is derived from a study of cytomegalovirus exposure and HLA in healthy donors. Findings of the study overall: Certain sequence variants were highly shared and formed a cluster, and this cluster was likely a sequencing artifact. The majority of TCR sequences were rare, yet some public TCRs appeared in many donors. The authors confirmed in vitro that a few CMV-associated chains were specific for CMV antigens.

The PCR ran on 60 Vbeta and 13 Jbeta primers. Produced via immunoSEQ multiplex PCR; TCRdb's table is partial and in-frame only. Of 120,000 to 150,000 clones listed, about 75% are singletons. Germline CDR1 SQVTM, CDR2 ANQGSEA. The CDR3 totals 16 residues. Between the trimmed V and J ends, which lost 0 bases and 0 bases, there was a span of 12 bases. This chain joins TRBV29-1 and TRBJ2-1; a weak D match, TRBD1 (7 bases). The sequenced sample was PBMCs. The sequence came from a man aged 35 to 55 in good health and CMV-seronegative. CDR3 sequence reads: CSVEEGGGDSYNEQFF. Written as DNA, the CDR3 is TGCAGCGTTGAAGAAGGGGGCGGGGACTCCTACAATGAGCAGTTCTTC.